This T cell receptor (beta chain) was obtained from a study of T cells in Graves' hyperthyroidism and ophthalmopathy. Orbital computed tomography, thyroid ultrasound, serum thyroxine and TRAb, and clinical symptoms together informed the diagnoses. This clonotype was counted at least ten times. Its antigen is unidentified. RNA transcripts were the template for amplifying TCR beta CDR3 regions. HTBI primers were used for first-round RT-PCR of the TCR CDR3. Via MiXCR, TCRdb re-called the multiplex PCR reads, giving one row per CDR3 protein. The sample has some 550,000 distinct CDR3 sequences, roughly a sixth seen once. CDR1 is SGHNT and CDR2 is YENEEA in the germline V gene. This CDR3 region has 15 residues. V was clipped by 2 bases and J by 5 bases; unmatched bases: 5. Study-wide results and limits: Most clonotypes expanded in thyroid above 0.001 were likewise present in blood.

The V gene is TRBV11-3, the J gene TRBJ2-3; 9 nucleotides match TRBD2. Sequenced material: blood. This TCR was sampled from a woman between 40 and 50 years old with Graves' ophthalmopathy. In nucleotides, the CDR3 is TGTGCCAGCAGCTTAAGCGGGAGGCCAGTAGATACGCAGTATTTT. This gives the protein CASSLSGRPVDTQYF.